Listed here is a single TCR beta chain. What it recognizes is unknown. Repertoires were generated with immunoSEQ multiplex PCR, while TCRdb's copy carries only in-frame clones and drops some. There are 37,000 or so clones in the sample; approximately 82% occur only once, and over 4% lies in the top ten. The data are from a study of CD4 T cells in relation to SARS-CoV-2 and coronaviruses. About the study: After nine to eleven days of antigen culture, PBMC TCR beta CDR3s were sequenced.

Trimming took 4 bases from V and 2 from J; bases not matched to a gene: 6. Per the germline V gene, CDR1 is SGHAT and CDR2 is FQNNGV. The CDR3 runs to 15 residues. The clonotype was recovered from an adult with COVID-19. Sequenced: naive CD4+ T cells from PBMCs, cultured in vitro. Indicated subset: naive CD4+ T cells isolated by negative enrichment. The V call is TRBV11-2, the J call TRBJ2-3; 7 bases map to TRBD1. CDR3 in amino acids: CASSSYRGYTDTQYF. CDR3 bases: TGTGCCAGCAGCTCTTACAGGGGCTACACAGATACGCAGTATTTT.